This TCR beta chain came from a study of cytomegalovirus exposure and HLA in healthy donors. Findings and limits, study-wide: Excluded: some indistinguishable V segments such as TRBV6-2 and TRBV6-3. Immune exposure was documented only through CMV serostatus.

Note on this clone: Its specificity is unknown.

PCR involved 60 Vbeta and 13 Jbeta primers. Method: immunoSEQ multiplex PCR; TCRdb's copy keeps in-frame clones and lacks some. The repertoire holds approximately 200,000 clones, approximately 80% seen once, with approximately 2% in the top ten. The germline V and J ends were trimmed by 7 bases and 12 bases, with 13 bases remaining between them. The CDR3 is 11 residues long. Germline-derived CDR1 and CDR2 are LGHNT and FRNRAP. The origin of this receptor is a woman between 18 and 29 years old in good health and CMV-seropositive. Source material: PBMCs. The genes are TRBV12-5 and TRBJ2-1; D might be TRBD1 (6 bases). Here the CDR3 reads CASALTGGQFF. The CDR3 DNA is TGTGCTAGTGCCCTGACAGGAGGGCAGTTCTTC.